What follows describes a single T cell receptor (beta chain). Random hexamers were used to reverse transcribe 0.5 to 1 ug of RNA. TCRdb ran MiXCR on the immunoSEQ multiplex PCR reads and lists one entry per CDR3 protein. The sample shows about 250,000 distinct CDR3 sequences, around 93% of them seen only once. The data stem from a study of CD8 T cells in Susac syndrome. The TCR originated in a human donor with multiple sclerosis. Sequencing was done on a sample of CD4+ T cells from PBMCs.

CDR3 sequence reads: CASRTNDNPNEKLFF. CDR3 DNA: TGTGCCAGCAGAACAAACGACAACCCTAATGAAAAACTGTTTTTT. The chain joins TRBV7-2 to TRBJ1-4; D unclear. CDR3 size: 15 residues. V was cut by 6 bases and J by 3 bases, with 14 bases left in between. Germline V CDR1 and CDR2: SGHTA, FQGNSA.